This passage covers 32 T cell receptor beta chains from one sample sequenced in a study of PD-1 blockade in classical Hodgkin lymphoma. Measured with immunoSEQ multiplex PCR; TCRdb has only the in-frame clones, and not every one. The sample lists tens of thousands of clones; roughly 82% were seen once. The sample's time point: cycle 4 day 1 (C4D1), after less than 7 weeks of nivolumab. Each patient's relapse followed autologous stem cell transplantation, and brentuximab vedotin exposure varied. Sample: peripheral blood mononuclear cells (PBMCs), taken before the fourth cycle of nivolumab. These receptors came from a human donor with classical Hodgkin lymphoma.

V gene TRBV9 combines with J gene TRBJ1-3; D ambiguous. The CDR3 totals 13 residues. With 2 bases removed from V and 4 bases from J, the gap between germline ends came to 7 bases. Germline CDR1 SGDLS, CDR2 YYNGEE. CDR3 sequence reads: CASSVDRGNTIYF. DNA of the CDR3: TGTGCCAGCAGCGTGGATCGCGGAAACACCATATATTTT.

J is TRBJ2-1 and V is TRBV2, with 8 bases matching TRBD1. Germline loops: CDR1 SNHLY, CDR2 FYNNEI. J gave up 15 bases and V 3 bases, and 10 bases lay outside the gene matches. The CDR3 spans 13 residues. The CDR3 bases are TGTGCCAGCAGTGACGAGGACAGGGATAGTGGGTTCTTC. This translates into CASSDEDRDSGFF. Full variable domain (rest looked up from reference TRBV2 and TRBJ2-1): EPEVTQTPSHQVTQMGQEVILRCVPISNHLYFYWYRQILGQKVEFLVSFYNNEISEKSEIFDDQFSVERPDGSNFTLKIRSTKLEDSAMYFCASSDEDRDSGFFGPGTRLTVL.

V and J are TRBV19 and TRBJ1-5; no clear D gene. The V gene's germline CDR1 is LNHDA and CDR2 SQIVND (reference sequence). The CDR3 loop spans 16 amino acids. Trimming removed 5 bases from V and 0 bases from J, with 14 bases in between. For the CDR3, the DNA is TGTGCCAGTAGTTTGACGGTAAGGAATAGCAATCAGCCCCAGCATTTT. It translates to CASSLTVRNSNQPQHF.

The chain carries TRBV11-3 and TRBJ2-2; D is perhaps TRBD1 (6 bases). Germline V gene data show CDR1 as SGHNT and CDR2 as YENEEA. V was trimmed by 0 bases and J by 3 bases, leaving 14 bases between them. The CDR3 consists of 17 residues. DNA for the CDR3: TGTGCCAGCAGCTTAGATGGTTGGTCAGGGGACACCGGGGAGCTGTTTTTT. Translated, it gives CASSLDGWSGDTGELFF.

V usage is TRBV9 and J usage is TRBJ2-3, with 9 bases that match TRBD2. There are 17 residues in the CDR3. V was clipped by 3 bases and J by 1 base; unmatched bases: 9. Germline assignment: CDR1 SGDLS and CDR2 YYNGEE. CDR3 sequence: CASSGSGGPRGTDTQYF. CDR3 in DNA: TGTGCCAGCAGCGGTAGCGGGGGCCCTCGGGGCACAGATACGCAGTATTTT. The variable domain in full, with the rest retrieved from reference TRBV9 and TRBJ2-3, is DSGVTQTPKHLITATGQRVTLRCSPRSGDLSVYWYQQSLDQGLQFLIQYYNGEERAKGNILERFSAQQFPDLHSELNLSSLELGDSALYFCASSGSGGPRGTDTQYFGPGTRLTVL.

The V and J genes are TRBV5-4 and TRBJ1-6, with 7 bases fitting TRBD1. CDR1 is SGHNT, CDR2 YYREEE, per germline (reference sequence). The V gene end was trimmed by 4 bases and the J gene end by 15 bases; junction bases not matched to a gene: 10. The CDR3 has 13 amino acids. In DNA, the CDR3 is TGTGCCAGCAGCCCACCGACAGGGTTGGGCCTCCACTTT. Residues: CASSPPTGLGLHF.

A word on this clone: At one end the junction does not follow the germline gene, possibly because of a read error. The sample has other DNA sequences that encode this CDR3 too. The chain employs TRBV4-2 and TRBJ1-3; a possible D gene is TRBD1 (5 bases). Germline V gene lookup returns CDR1 LGHNA and CDR2 YNFKEQ. The CDR3 is made up of 15 amino acids. CDR3 amino acids: CASSQGVSSGNTIYF. Written as DNA, the CDR3 is TGTGCCAGTAGCCAAGGGGTGTCCTCTGGAAACACCATATATTTT.

There are a few counts of this clone. The chain carries TRBV6-4 and TRBJ2-3, with 9 bases matching TRBD2. Trimming took 0 bases from V and 9 from J; bases not matched to a gene: 10. Germline V gene lookup returns CDR1 MRHNA and CDR2 SNTAGT. The CDR3 is made up of 16 amino acids. In nucleotides, the CDR3 is TGTGCCAGCAGTGACTCGATCGGCGGGGGGGCCGTCACGCAGTATTTT. This translates into CASSDSIGGGAVTQYF.

This chain uses TRBV9 with TRBJ2-3; D ambiguous. CDR3 size: 17 residues. CDR1 is SGDLS, CDR2 YYNGEE, per germline. Deletions cut 1 base from V and 0 bases from J, with 15 bases between. The CDR3 loop reads CASSVTLTLSSTDTQYF. CDR3 bases: TGTGCCAGCAGCGTAACTTTGACGTTATCTAGCACAGATACGCAGTATTTT. The variable domain in full, with the rest retrieved from reference TRBV9 and TRBJ2-3, is DSGVTQTPKHLITATGQRVTLRCSPRSGDLSVYWYQQSLDQGLQFLIQYYNGEERAKGNILERFSAQQFPDLHSELNLSSLELGDSALYFCASSVTLTLSSTDTQYFGPGTRLTVL.

The rearrangement joins TRBV7-2 to TRBJ2-2; TRBD2 might be the D (6 bases). The germline V gene encodes CDR1 SGHTA and CDR2 FQGNSA. The CDR3 contains 16 residues. Deletions cut 4 bases from V and 0 bases from J, with 12 bases between. CDR3 DNA sequence: TGTGCCAGCAGCTGGGCAGCGGGCCCGAACACCGGGGAGCTGTTTTTT. Protein: CASSWAAGPNTGELFF.

The gene calls are TRBV18 and TRBJ1-5; D is possibly TRBD1 (5 bases). The CDR3 is made up of 16 amino acids. Germline V gene lookup returns CDR1 KGHSH and CDR2 LQKENI. The V and J ends lost 2 bases and 3 bases respectively, with 14 bases between them. CDR3 region: CASSPSGRGNNQPQHF. The CDR3 coding sequence is TGTGCCAGCTCACCATCGGGTAGGGGTAACAATCAGCCCCAGCATTTT.

The gene calls are TRBV18 and TRBJ2-2, with D maybe TRBD1 (5 bases). The ends were cut back, 0 bases at V and 9 bases at J, with 11 bases in the middle. This CDR3 has 14 amino acids. Germline loops: CDR1 KGHSH, CDR2 LQKENI. CDR3 in DNA: TGTGCCAGCTCACCACCGTCAGGGTTCAGGGAGCTGTTTTTT. Translated, it gives CASSPPSGFRELFF.

The gene calls are TRBV7-7 and TRBJ2-3, with 8 bases fitting TRBD2. With V trimmed by 5 bases and J by 4 bases, 5 bases remained unmatched. Germline loops: CDR1 SSHAT, CDR2 FNYEAQ (reference sequence). The CDR3 totals 14 residues. The CDR3: CASSPGTRADTQYF. CDR3 coding DNA: TGTGCCAGCAGCCCCGGGACTAGGGCAGATACGCAGTATTTT.

The chain recombines TRBV5-1 with TRBJ1-1; TRBD1 matches 9 bases. The CDR3 has 19 amino acids. J was trimmed by 0 bases and V by 0 bases; bases with no gene match: 12. The germline CDR1 and CDR2 sequences are SGHRS and YFSETQ. The CDR3 nucleotides are TGCGCCAGCAGCTTGGACATAGGGACAGGGAAAATCATGAACACTGAAGCTTTCTTT. Protein sequence: CASSLDIGTGKIMNTEAFF.

This chain connects TRBV7-4 to TRBJ2-6; tentative D call: TRBD1 (5 bases). The CDR3 sequence is 18 residues long. Germline CDR1 and CDR2: SGHVT and SQSDAQ. The V gene lost 5 bases and the J gene lost 5 bases, with 22 bases spanning the gap. The CDR3 DNA is TGTGCCAGCAGCAACGGACACAGCTCACAAAGTCGGGCCAACGTCCTGACTTTC. Protein: CASSNGHSSQSRANVLTF.

This clone was detected only once. The V and J genes are TRBV4-2 and TRBJ1-6; 9 nucleotides line up with TRBD1. V was clipped by 7 bases and J by 4 bases; unmatched bases: 20. The CDR3 spans 20 residues. Germline CDR1 LGHNA, CDR2 YNFKEQ. The CDR3 reads CASNRPSRTGAASYNSPLHF. For the CDR3, the DNA is TGTGCCAGCAATAGACCCTCGAGGACAGGGGCCGCATCGTATAATTCACCCCTCCACTTT.

The V and J genes are TRBV5-6 and TRBJ1-1, with D unclear. Deletions cut 0 bases from V and 1 base from J, with 16 bases between. Germline CDR1 reads SGHDT; CDR2 reads YYEEEE. CDR3 length: 17 amino acids. In nucleotides, the CDR3 is TGTGCCAGCAGCTTGGTTCGCCTATTAGGTGAGAACACTGAAGCTTTCTTT. Translation: CASSLVRLLGENTEAFF.

J is TRBJ2-5 and V is TRBV9, with D unclear. The CDR3 runs to 13 residues. V was shortened by 3 bases and J by 2 bases, with 8 bases between the two germline ends. Germline CDR1 SGDLS, CDR2 YYNGEE. CDR3 nucleotides: TGTGCCAGCAGCGCCCGGGCACAAGAGACCCAGTACTTC. It specifies CASSARAQETQYF.

This clone was recorded a few times. The rearrangement uses TRBV19 and TRBJ1-3; unclear D gene. Deletions cut 5 bases from V and 4 bases from J, with 12 bases between. The V gene's germline CDR1 is LNHDA and CDR2 SQIVND (reference sequence). The CDR3 runs 14 residues. The CDR3: CASSVSRLGNTIYF. As DNA, the CDR3 is TGTGCCAGTAGTGTCAGTAGACTCGGAAACACCATATATTTT.

This sequence joins TRBV6-1 and TRBJ1-2, with unresolved D. The V and J ends lost 5 bases and 5 bases respectively, with 0 bases between them. The CDR3 runs 9 residues. Germline V gives CDR1 MNHNS, CDR2 SASEGT. In DNA, the CDR3 is TGTGCCAGCAGTTATGGCTACACCTTC. Translated: CASSYGYTF.

In regard to this clone: The junction shows a germline mismatch at one end, possibly a read error. The chain joins TRBV6-1 to TRBJ1-4; 9 bases align to TRBD1. CDR1 and CDR2 (germline): MNHNS, SASEGT. This CDR3 is 15 amino acids long. The CDR3, as DNA: TGTGCCAGCAGGGAAGAGACAGGGGGGGGTGAAAAACTGTTTTTT. Amino acid sequence: CASREETGGGEKLFF.

The V and J genes are TRBV5-1 and TRBJ1-2; D not resolved. Germline V gene data show CDR1 as SGHRS and CDR2 as YFSETQ. Trimming shortened V by 2 bases and J by 6 bases, and 17 bases separated the two germline ends. This CDR3 has 15 amino acids. The CDR3 is CASSFFFEGDDGYTF. CDR3 sequence (DNA): TGCGCCAGCAGCTTCTTTTTTGAGGGTGATGATGGCTACACCTTC.

The gene calls are TRBV9 and TRBJ2-6, with 11 bases fitting TRBD2. V was clipped by 0 bases and J by 2 bases; unmatched bases: 1. CDR1 and CDR2 from the germline V gene are SGDLS and YYNGEE. This CDR3 is built from 17 residues. In nucleotides, the CDR3 is TGTGCCAGCAGCGTAGTAGCGGGGGGGACTGGGGCCAACGTCCTGACTTTC. Its translation: CASSVVAGGTGANVLTF.

The chain joins TRBV28 to TRBJ2-2; D not certain. CDR3 length: 15 amino acids. Germline loops: CDR1 MDHEN, CDR2 SYDVKM. The V and J ends lost 3 bases and 8 bases respectively, with 16 bases between them. CDR3 DNA sequence: TGTGCCAGCAGTTTTTACTCTGTTGGGCCGGGGGAGCTGTTTTTT. It specifies CASSFYSVGPGELFF.

This clone was seen only a few times. The sample contains more than one DNA sequence encoding this CDR3. V gene TRBV29-1 combines with J gene TRBJ2-3; TRBD1 might be the D (5 bases). CDR3 size: 13 residues. Trimming stripped 5 bases from V and 1 base from J, with 10 bases between. The V gene's germline CDR1 is SQVTM and CDR2 ANQGSEA. The chain's CDR3 is CSVNPTGTDTQYF. Here the CDR3 DNA reads TGCAGCGTTAACCCGACAGGCACAGATACGCAGTATTTT.

The J gene is TRBJ2-1, the V gene TRBV18; 9 bases agree with TRBD2. CDR3 length equals 15 residues. V dropped 0 bases and J dropped 6; count of bases not matched to a gene: 3. Germline-derived CDR1 and CDR2 are KGHSH and LQKENI. CDR3 sequence reads: CASSPPAGGFNEQFF. The CDR3, as DNA: TGTGCCAGCTCACCACCGGCGGGGGGGTTCAATGAGCAGTTCTTC.

The rearrangement joins TRBV11-2 to TRBJ2-3, with D unresolved. The CDR3 runs 14 residues. The ends were cut back, 3 bases at V and 0 bases at J, with 7 bases in the middle. From germline, CDR1 is SGHAT and CDR2 FQNNGV. The CDR3 spells CASSLLTSTDTQYF. The CDR3 bases are TGTGCCAGCAGCTTGCTCACTAGCACAGATACGCAGTATTTT.

The chain carries TRBV7-6 and TRBJ2-3; D could derive from TRBD1 or TRBD2 (5 bases each). The V gene's germline CDR1 is SGHVS and CDR2 FNYEAQ. This CDR3 region has 14 residues. V lost 0 bases, J lost 1 base, and 5 bases lay in between. The CDR3 DNA is TGTGCCAGCAGCTTAGCGGGGGGCACAGATACGCAGTATTTT. Residues: CASSLAGGTDTQYF.

This sequence joins TRBV27 and TRBJ2-7, with 7 bases that match TRBD2. The CDR3 is 13 amino acids. J gave up 6 bases and V 5 bases, and 7 bases lay outside the gene matches. CDR1 and CDR2 (germline): MNHEY, SMNVEV (reference sequence). This CDR3 reads CASSTLGGGEQYF. CDR3 nucleotide sequence: TGTGCCAGCAGTACACTGGGGGGGGGCGAGCAGTACTTC.

The sample holds one count of this clone. This chain joins TRBV5-4 and TRBJ1-1; the match to TRBD1 covers 7 bases. The CDR3 extends over 17 amino acids. Germline CDR1 reads SGHNT; CDR2 reads YYREEE (reference sequence). Trimming at V came to 4 bases and at J to 4 bases, leaving 16 bases not matched to a gene. The CDR3 reads CASSTIGQAPPVTEAFF. For the CDR3, the DNA is TGTGCCAGCAGCACCATCGGACAGGCCCCCCCGGTCACTGAAGCTTTCTTT.

This chain connects TRBV5-5 to TRBJ1-2, with D unclear. The germline V gene has CDR1 SGHKS and CDR2 YYEKEE (reference sequence). Trimming shortened V by 3 bases and J by 8 bases, and 14 bases separated the two germline ends. This CDR3 is 13 amino acids long. CDR3 amino acids: CASSSDGPRGYTF. As DNA, the CDR3 is TGTGCCAGCAGCTCCGACGGCCCCAGAGGCTACACCTTC.

The CDR3 region has the DNA TGTGCCAGCAGCTTCGAGGAGACCCAGTACTTC. Residues: CASSFEETQYF. The rearrangement links TRBV28 to TRBJ2-5; D unclear. CDR1 is MDHEN, CDR2 SYDVKM, per germline. Trimming stripped 6 bases from V and 5 bases from J, with 7 bases between. The length of the CDR3 is 11 residues.